This T cell receptor (beta chain) was identified during a study of CD8+CD57+ T cells in acquired aplastic anemia. Trimming took 5 bases from V and 5 from J, leaving 13 bases between them. This CDR3 comprises 14 residues. Looked up from germline, CDR1 is ENHRY and CDR2 is SYGVKD. This clonotype was seen only a few times. What it binds is not known. TCR beta VDJ and CDR3 were profiled, and genomic DNA was the template. In TCRdb, the reads were re-called with MiXCR into one record per CDR3 protein. Counted here are more than 150,000 distinct CDR3 sequences, 40% to 55% occurring once; the ten biggest clones make up under 3.5%. Study-level findings and limits: The same twenty-nine CD8+ CDR3 sequences occurred in patients and in controls.

This sequence was found in a human donor in good health. The genes are TRBV10-3 and TRBJ2-1; the D gene is possibly TRBD1 (7 bases). The sample taken for sequencing was sorted CD4+, CD8+, or CD8+CD57+ T cells (not recorded which) from PBMCs. DNA of the CDR3: TGTGCCATCAGTTACCAGGGGGGTGACAATGAGCAGTTCTTC. This translates into CAISYQGGDNEQFF.